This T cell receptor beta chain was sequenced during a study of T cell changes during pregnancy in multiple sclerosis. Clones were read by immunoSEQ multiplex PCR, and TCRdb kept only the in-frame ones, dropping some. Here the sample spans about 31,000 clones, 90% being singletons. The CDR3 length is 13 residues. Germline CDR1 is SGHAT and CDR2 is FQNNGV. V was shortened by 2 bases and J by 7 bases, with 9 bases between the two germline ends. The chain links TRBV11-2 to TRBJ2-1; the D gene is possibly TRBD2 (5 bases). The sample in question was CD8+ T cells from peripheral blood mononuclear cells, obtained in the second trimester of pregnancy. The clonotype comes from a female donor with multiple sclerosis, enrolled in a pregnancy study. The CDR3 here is CASSLSGGNEQFF. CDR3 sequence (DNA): TGTGCCAGCAGCTTATCAGGCGGGAATGAGCAGTTCTTC.